This TCR beta chain was sequenced during a study of T-cell memory formation after mild COVID-19. Across the study: TCR clusters were largely donor specific.

This clonotype was recorded a few times. Germline CDR1 KGHSH, CDR2 LQKENI. This CDR3 contains 14 residues. V was trimmed by 0 bases and J by 15 bases, leaving 18 bases between them. TCRdb redid the calling of the 5' RACE reads with MiXCR, one entry per CDR3 protein. This sample has 400,000 or so distinct CDR3 sequences; about 19% occur once, and the top ten carry 8.4%. This clonotype originated in an adult woman who had mild COVID-19 (a few samples of this study predate the infection). Cell type and time point are not known. Sequencing was done on a sample of PBMCs or a T cell subset sorted from them (not recorded which). The chain links TRBV18 to TRBJ2-1, with D maybe TRBD1 (5 bases). Here the CDR3 reads CASSPPGKGSATFF. CDR3 in DNA: TGTGCCAGCTCACCACCGGGGAAGGGGTCGGCAACGTTCTTC.